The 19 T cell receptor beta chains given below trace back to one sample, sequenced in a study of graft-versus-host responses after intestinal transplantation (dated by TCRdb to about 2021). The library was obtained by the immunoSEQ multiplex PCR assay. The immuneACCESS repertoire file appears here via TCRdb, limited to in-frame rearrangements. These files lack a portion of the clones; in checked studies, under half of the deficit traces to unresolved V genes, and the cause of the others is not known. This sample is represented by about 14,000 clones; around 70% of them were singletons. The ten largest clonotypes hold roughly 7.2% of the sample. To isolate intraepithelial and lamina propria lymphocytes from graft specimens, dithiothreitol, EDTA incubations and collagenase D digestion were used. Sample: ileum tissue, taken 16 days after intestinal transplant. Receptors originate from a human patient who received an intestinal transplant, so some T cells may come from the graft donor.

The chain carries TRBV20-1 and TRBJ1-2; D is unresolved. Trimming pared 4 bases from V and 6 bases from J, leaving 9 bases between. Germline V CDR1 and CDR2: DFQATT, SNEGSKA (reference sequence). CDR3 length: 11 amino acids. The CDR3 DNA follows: TGCAGTGCTACCGGGAATGATGGCTACACCTTC. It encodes CSATGNDGYTF.

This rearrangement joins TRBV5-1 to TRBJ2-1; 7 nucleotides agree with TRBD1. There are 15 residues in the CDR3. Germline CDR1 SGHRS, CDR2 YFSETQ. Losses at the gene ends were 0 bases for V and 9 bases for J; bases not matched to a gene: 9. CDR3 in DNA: TGCGCCAGCAGCTTGGAACAGGGGAGTATAGGTGAGCAGTTCTTC. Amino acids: CASSLEQGSIGEQFF.

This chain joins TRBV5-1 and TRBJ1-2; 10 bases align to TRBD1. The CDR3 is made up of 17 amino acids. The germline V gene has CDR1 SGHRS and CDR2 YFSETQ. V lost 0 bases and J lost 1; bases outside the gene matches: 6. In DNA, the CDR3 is TGCGCCAGCAGCTTGGAGGGACAGGGGAGGAATAACTATGGCTACACCTTC. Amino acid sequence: CASSLEGQGRNNYGYTF.

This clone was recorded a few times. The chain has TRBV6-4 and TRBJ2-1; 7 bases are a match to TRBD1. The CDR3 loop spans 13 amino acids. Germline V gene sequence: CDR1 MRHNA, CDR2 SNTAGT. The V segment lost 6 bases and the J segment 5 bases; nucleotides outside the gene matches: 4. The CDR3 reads CASSLTGNNEQFF. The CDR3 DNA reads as TGTGCCAGCAGCTTGACAGGGAACAATGAGCAGTTCTTC.

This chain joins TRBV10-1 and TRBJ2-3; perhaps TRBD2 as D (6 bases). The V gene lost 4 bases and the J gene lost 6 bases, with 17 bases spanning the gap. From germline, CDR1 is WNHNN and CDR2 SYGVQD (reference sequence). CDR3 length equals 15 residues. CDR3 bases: TGCGCCAGCAGTGCTCCGGGACTCTCCGGGGATACGCAGTATTTT. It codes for CASSAPGLSGDTQYF.

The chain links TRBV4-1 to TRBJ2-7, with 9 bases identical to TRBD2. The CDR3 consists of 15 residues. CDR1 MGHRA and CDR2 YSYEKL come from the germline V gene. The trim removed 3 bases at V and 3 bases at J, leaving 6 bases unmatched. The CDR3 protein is CASSHLAGASYEQYF. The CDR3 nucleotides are TGCGCCAGCAGCCATTTAGCGGGAGCGAGCTACGAGCAGTACTTC.

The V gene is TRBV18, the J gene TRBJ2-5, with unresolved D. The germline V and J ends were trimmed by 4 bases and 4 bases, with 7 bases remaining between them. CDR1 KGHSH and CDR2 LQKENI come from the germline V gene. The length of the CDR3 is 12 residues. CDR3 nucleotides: TGTGCCAGCTCACGAGGTGGAGAGACCCAGTACTTC. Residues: CASSRGGETQYF.

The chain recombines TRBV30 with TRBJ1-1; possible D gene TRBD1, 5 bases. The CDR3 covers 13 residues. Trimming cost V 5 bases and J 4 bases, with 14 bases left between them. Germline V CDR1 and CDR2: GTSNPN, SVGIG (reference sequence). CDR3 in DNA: TGTGCCTGGGACCCTCAGGGTTCCACTGAAGCTTTCTTT. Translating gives CAWDPQGSTEAFF.

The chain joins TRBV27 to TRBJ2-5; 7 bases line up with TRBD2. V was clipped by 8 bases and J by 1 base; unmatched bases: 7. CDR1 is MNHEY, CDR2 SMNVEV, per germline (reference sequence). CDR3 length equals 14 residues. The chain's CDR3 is CASGPLASQETQYF. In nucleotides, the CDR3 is TGTGCCAGCGGACCACTAGCGTCCCAAGAGACCCAGTACTTC.

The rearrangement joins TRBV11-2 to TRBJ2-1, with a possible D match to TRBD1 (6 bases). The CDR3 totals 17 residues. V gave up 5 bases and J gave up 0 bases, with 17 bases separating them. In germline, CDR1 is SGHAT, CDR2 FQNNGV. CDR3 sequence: CASSPGHGRSSYNEQFF. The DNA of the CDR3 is TGTGCCAGCAGCCCGGGACACGGTAGAAGCTCCTACAATGAGCAGTTCTTC.

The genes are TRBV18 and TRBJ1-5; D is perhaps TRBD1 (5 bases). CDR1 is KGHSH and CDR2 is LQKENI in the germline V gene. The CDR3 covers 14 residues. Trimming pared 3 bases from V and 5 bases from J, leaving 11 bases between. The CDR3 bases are TGTGCCAGCTCACCCGTGGGGGGACATCAGCCCCAGCATTTT. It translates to CASSPVGGHQPQHF.

CDR3 DNA sequence: TGTGCCAGCAGCCGGGACAGGGGGCTAGCCAAAAACATTCAGTACTTC. Residues: CASSRDRGLAKNIQYF. V gene TRBV9 combines with J gene TRBJ2-4, with TRBD1 matching 12 bases. This CDR3 has 16 amino acids. V lost 4 bases, J lost 0 bases, and 2 bases stayed unmatched. The germline CDR1 and CDR2 sequences are SGDLS and YYNGEE. Full variable domain (remainder filled in from reference TRBV9 and TRBJ2-4): DSGVTQTPKHLITATGQRVTLRCSPRSGDLSVYWYQQSLDQGLQFLIQYYNGEERAKGNILERFSAQQFPDLHSELNLSSLELGDSALYFCASSRDRGLAKNIQYFGAGTRLSVL.

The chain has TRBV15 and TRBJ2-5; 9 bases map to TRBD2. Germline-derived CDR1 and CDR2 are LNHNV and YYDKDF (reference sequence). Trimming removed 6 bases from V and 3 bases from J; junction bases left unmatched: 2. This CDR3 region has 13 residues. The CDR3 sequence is CATRRGGEETQYF. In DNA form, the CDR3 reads TGTGCCACCAGGCGGGGGGGGGAAGAGACCCAGTACTTC.

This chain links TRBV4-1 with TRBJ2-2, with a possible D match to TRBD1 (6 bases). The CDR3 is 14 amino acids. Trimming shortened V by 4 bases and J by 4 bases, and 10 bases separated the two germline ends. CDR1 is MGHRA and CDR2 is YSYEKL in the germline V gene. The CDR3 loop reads CASSLQTGTGELFF. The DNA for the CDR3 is TGCGCCAGCAGCCTTCAGACAGGCACCGGGGAGCTGTTTTTT.

CDR3: CASSLGGQVIYGYTF. CDR3 nucleotide sequence: TGTGCCAGCAGCTTGGGGGGACAGGTGATTTATGGCTACACCTTC. The V and J genes are TRBV5-8 and TRBJ1-2; TRBD1 aligns across 8 bases. CDR3 size: 15 residues. Germline CDR1 is SGHTS and CDR2 is YDEGEE. V shed 0 bases and J 5 bases; nucleotides not matched to a gene: 6.

CDR3: CASSSYPYDRVVFGYTF. The DNA for the CDR3 is TGTGCCAGCAGCTCCTACCCGTACGACAGGGTGGTTTTTGGCTACACCTTC. The chain carries TRBV5-6 and TRBJ1-2, with TRBD1 identical over 7 bases. Germline V gives CDR1 SGHDT, CDR2 YYEEEE. This CDR3 region has 17 residues. V shed 3 bases, J shed 7 bases, and the junction held 18 bases outside the gene matches.

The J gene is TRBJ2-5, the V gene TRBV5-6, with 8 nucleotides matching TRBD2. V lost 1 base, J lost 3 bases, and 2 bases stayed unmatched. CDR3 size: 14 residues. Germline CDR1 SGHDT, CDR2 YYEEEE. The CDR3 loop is CASSLTSGEETQYF. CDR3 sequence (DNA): TGTGCCAGCAGCTTGACTAGCGGAGAAGAGACCCAGTACTTC.

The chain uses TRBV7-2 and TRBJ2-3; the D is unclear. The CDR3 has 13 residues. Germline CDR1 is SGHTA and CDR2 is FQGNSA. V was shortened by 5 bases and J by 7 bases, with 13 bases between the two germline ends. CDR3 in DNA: TGTGCCAGCAGCGTGATGTCGCGGAATACGCAGTATTTT. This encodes CASSVMSRNTQYF.

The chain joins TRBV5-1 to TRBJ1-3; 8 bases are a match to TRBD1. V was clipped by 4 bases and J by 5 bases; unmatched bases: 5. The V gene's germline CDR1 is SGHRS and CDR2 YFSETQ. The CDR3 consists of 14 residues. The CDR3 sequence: CASSPGQGRNTIYF. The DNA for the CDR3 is TGCGCCAGCAGCCCAGGACAGGGCCGAAACACCATATATTTT.